Shown below are 12 T cell receptor beta chains from a single sample sequenced in a study of T cell responses to AZD1222 COVID-19 vaccine. Here immunoSEQ multiplex PCR was the method, and the copy in TCRdb shows in-frame clones only, minus some. The table shows fewer than 200,000 clones, with more than 90% occurring only once. Material: peripheral blood, obtained on day 0 of AZD1222 vaccination. These receptors were collected from an adult in good health.

The V gene is TRBV3-1 (or the pseudogene TRBV3-2), the J gene TRBJ2-1, with a weak D call TRBD1 (6 bases). This CDR3 has 13 amino acids. CDR1 and CDR2 from the germline V gene are LGHDT and YNNKEL (reference sequence). Trimming stripped 8 bases from V and 5 bases from J, with 13 bases between. CDR3 residues: CASGQTFNNEQFF. CDR3 sequence (DNA): TGTGCCAGCGGACAGACATTTAACAATGAGCAGTTCTTC.

The chain is built from TRBV7-9 and TRBJ1-2, with 8 positions matching TRBD1. With 6 bases clipped from V and 0 bases from J, the junction kept 9 bases outside the gene matches. The CDR3 is made up of 16 amino acids. The germline gives CDR1 SEHNR, CDR2 FQNEAQ (reference sequence). The CDR3 DNA follows: TGTGCCAGCAGGCACCGGGACAGGTGGGCTAACTATGGCTACACCTTC. This encodes CASRHRDRWANYGYTF.

This clone was recorded once. V is TRBV12-3 or TRBV12-4 and J is TRBJ1-2, with unresolved D. V was pared by 4 bases and J by 1 base, with 7 bases between. CDR3 length: 13 residues. CDR3 coding DNA: TGTGCCAGCAGTTCGACAAATAACTATGGCTACACCTTC. Translated, it gives CASSSTNNYGYTF.

The chain uses TRBV27 and TRBJ1-2, with D perhaps TRBD1 (6 bases). Germline loops: CDR1 MNHEY, CDR2 SMNVEV (reference sequence). The length of the CDR3 is 14 residues. The ends were cut back, 3 bases at V and 4 bases at J, with 12 bases in the middle. The CDR3 DNA is TGTGCCAGCAGTTTTCGGGACACCTTCTATGGCTACACCTTC. Amino acid sequence: CASSFRDTFYGYTF.

The V call is TRBV12-3 or TRBV12-4, the J call TRBJ2-7, with 7 positions matching TRBD1. The trim removed 5 bases at V and 2 bases at J, leaving 3 bases unmatched. The CDR3 runs 13 residues. The CDR3 DNA sequence: TGTGCCAGCAGTCCCGGGACAGCCTACGAGCAGTACTTC. This encodes CASSPGTAYEQYF.

The count of this clone is one. DNA of the CDR3: TGTGCCAGCAGCCCCTCACTGGGGGCGCAGGTAGCTTTCTTT. It is translated as CASSPSLGAQVAFF. The J gene is TRBJ1-1, the V gene TRBV9; TRBD1 is a possible D gene (6 bases). Trimming removed 4 bases from V and 10 bases from J, with 20 bases in between. CDR3 length: 14 residues. Germline V gene data show CDR1 as SGDLS and CDR2 as YYNGEE.

The chain carries TRBV6-1 and TRBJ2-1, with TRBD2 matching over 8 bases. After removal of 3 bases from V and 12 bases from J, the junction contained 13 bases not matched to a gene. Germline V gene sequence: CDR1 MNHNS, CDR2 SASEGT. The CDR3 runs 15 residues. The CDR3 DNA follows: TGTGCCAGCAGTGATGACCTAGCGGGCCCCATTAGGCAGTTCTTC. This codes for CASSDDLAGPIRQFF.

CDR3 amino acids: CAIRNSQGASYNEQFF. The DNA of the CDR3 is TGTGCCATCAGGAACAGTCAGGGAGCCTCCTACAATGAGCAGTTCTTC. The chain carries TRBV10-3 and TRBJ2-1, with D tentatively TRBD1 or TRBD2 (5 bases each). Germline V CDR1 and CDR2: ENHRY, SYGVKD. Trimming pared 6 bases from V and 0 bases from J, leaving 15 bases between. The CDR3 consists of 16 residues.

This sequence joins TRBV15 and TRBJ2-2; 8 nucleotides agree with TRBD2. This CDR3 has 16 amino acids. V lost 0 bases, J lost 4 bases, and 4 bases stayed unmatched. Germline V lookup: CDR1 LNHNV, CDR2 YYDKDF (reference sequence). The CDR3 reads CATSRDQAGATGELFF. The CDR3 nucleotides are TGTGCCACCAGCAGAGATCAAGCGGGAGCCACCGGGGAGCTGTTTTTT.

This rearrangement joins TRBV10-3 to TRBJ2-3; 7 nucleotides line up with TRBD2. Germline-derived CDR1 and CDR2 are ENHRY and SYGVKD. V trimming: 7 bases; J trimming: 2 bases; junction bases outside the gene matches: 6. The CDR3 loop spans 14 amino acids. The CDR3 DNA sequence: TGTGCCATCACCGGCGGGAGTTCCACAGATACGCAGTATTTT. This codes for CAITGGSSTDTQYF.

The CDR3 here is CASSTGLAVYNEQFF. The CDR3 DNA is TGTGCCAGCAGCACGGGACTAGCGGTTTACAATGAGCAGTTCTTC. This chain connects TRBV11-3 to TRBJ2-1, with TRBD2 matching over 11 bases. Germline trimming cut 5 bases from V and 4 bases from J; bases unmatched to any gene: 4. Germline loops: CDR1 SGHNT, CDR2 YENEEA. This CDR3 region has 15 residues.

The rearrangement uses TRBV4-1 and TRBJ1-2; the D gene is possibly TRBD1 (5 bases). CDR1 is MGHRA and CDR2 is YSYEKL in the germline V gene. Trimming stripped 0 bases from V and 4 bases from J, with 15 bases between. This CDR3 comprises 16 residues. CDR3 coding DNA: TGCGCCAGCAGCCAAGAAGGAATCAGGGCAAGCTATGGCTACACCTTC. As protein: CASSQEGIRASYGYTF.